Each of the 8 T cell receptor beta chains below was sequenced from the same sample in a study of shared clonotypes between healthy human individuals. Sequenced by immunoSEQ multiplex PCR; TCRdb stores in-frame clones only, minus some. The sample lists about 1.5 million clones, around 97% seen once, with roughly 1.2% in the top ten. The specimen sequenced was naive CD4+ T cells sorted from blood. Subset given: CD45RA+ positively selected. The source of these receptors is a man in his thirties or forties in good health.

The V and J genes are TRBV28 and TRBJ2-1, with a possible D match to TRBD2 (6 bases). Germline CDR1 MDHEN, CDR2 SYDVKM. V dropped 6 bases and J dropped 7 bases, with 19 bases sitting between them. The CDR3 has 15 amino acids. The CDR3 region has the DNA TGTGCCAGCAGCGGGCGCGGAGGGTGGAAGAATGAGCAGTTCTTC. Protein: CASSGRGGWKNEQFF.

The J gene is TRBJ2-7, the V gene TRBV6-1, with D unresolved. Germline V gene sequence: CDR1 MNHNS, CDR2 SASEGT. The V and J ends lost 6 bases and 0 bases respectively, with 12 bases between them. CDR3 length equals 14 residues. The CDR3 here is CASSVNSPSYEQYF. The CDR3 region has the DNA TGTGCCAGCAGCGTGAACAGCCCCTCCTACGAGCAGTACTTC.

Concerning this clone itself: Other nucleotide sequences in the sample specify the same CDR3. This chain joins TRBV10-2 and TRBJ2-7; no clear D gene. Looked up from germline, CDR1 is WSHSY and CDR2 is SAAADI. The V gene lost 2 bases and the J gene lost 0 bases, with 8 bases spanning the gap. This CDR3 contains 14 residues. The CDR3 DNA reads as TGCGCCAGCAGTGAGAAGGGCCTCTCCTACGAGCAGTACTTC. Its protein is CASSEKGLSYEQYF.

V and J are TRBV27 and TRBJ1-5, with D possibly matching TRBD1 (6 bases). The germline V gene encodes CDR1 MNHEY and CDR2 SMNVEV (reference sequence). The ends were cut back, 5 bases at V and 4 bases at J, with 18 bases in the middle. The CDR3 covers 16 residues. CDR3 amino acids: CASSLWGGAENQPQHF. For the CDR3, the DNA is TGTGCCAGCAGTCTCTGGGGGGGGGCCGAGAATCAGCCCCAGCATTTT.

This chain uses TRBV18 with TRBJ2-7, with D uncertain. Trimming pared 3 bases from V and 5 bases from J, leaving 14 bases between. CDR1 and CDR2 (germline): KGHSH, LQKENI. CDR3 size: 14 residues. DNA for the CDR3: TGTGCCAGCTCACCTACGGGTCCCGCGGACGAGCAGTACTTC. Amino acids: CASSPTGPADEQYF. The full variable domain, with the rest looked up from reference TRBV18 and TRBJ2-7, is NAGVMQNPRHLVRRRGQEARLRCSPMKGHSHVYWYRQLPEEGLKFMVYLQKENIIDESGMPKERFSAEFPKEGPSILRIQQVVRGDSAAYFCASSPTGPADEQYFGPGTRLTVT.

This chain uses TRBV27 with TRBJ1-2; TRBD1 aligns across 9 bases. CDR3 length equals 16 residues. V lost 6 bases and J lost 1; bases outside the gene matches: 9. The V gene's germline CDR1 is MNHEY and CDR2 SMNVEV (reference sequence). CDR3 sequence reads: CASSRSGTGSNYGYTF. The CDR3 region has the DNA TGTGCCAGCAGCCGTTCCGGGACAGGGAGTAACTATGGCTACACCTTC.

The gene calls are TRBV9 and TRBJ2-1; maybe TRBD2 (5 bases). Deletions cut 4 bases from V and 7 bases from J, with 6 bases between. The CDR3 consists of 11 residues. Germline CDR1 is SGDLS and CDR2 is YYNGEE. In DNA, the CDR3 is TGTGCCAGCAGCCGAGGGAATGAGCAGTTCTTC. Translated: CASSRGNEQFF.

The chain recombines TRBV19 with TRBJ2-5, with TRBD2 matching over 8 bases. CDR3 length: 14 amino acids. J was trimmed by 14 bases and V by 7 bases; bases with no gene match: 18. The germline CDR1 and CDR2 sequences are LNHDA and SQIVND (reference sequence). CDR3 region: CASKPSGSTHIGYF. The CDR3 DNA reads as TGTGCCAGTAAACCCAGCGGGAGTACTCATATAGGATACTTC.